Below, 21 T cell receptor beta chains from the same sample are listed, as sequenced in a study of CD4 T cells in relation to SARS-CoV-2 and coronaviruses. TCRdb's copy holds only in-frame clones and misses some; the assay was immunoSEQ multiplex PCR. The table lists 10,000 to 13,000 clones, around 87% of them singletons. Sequenced input: naive CD4+ T cells from PBMCs. The subset is: naive CD4+ T cells isolated by negative enrichment. These receptors were taken from an adult with COVID-19.

The genes are TRBV28 and TRBJ1-1, with 8 bases fitting TRBD1. The CDR3 has 14 residues. Unmatched junction bases numbered 5, after V lost 4 bases and J lost 4 bases. Germline CDR1 is MDHEN and CDR2 is SYDVKM. The CDR3: CASSSTGGVTEAFF. In DNA, the CDR3 is TGTGCCAGCAGTTCCACAGGGGGGGTCACTGAAGCTTTCTTT.

The count of this clone is one. The genes are TRBV2 and TRBJ1-1, with D perhaps TRBD1 (5 bases). The CDR3 length is 14 residues. V gave up 5 bases and J gave up 1 base, with 11 bases separating them. The germline CDR1 and CDR2 sequences are SNHLY and FYNNEI. The CDR3 loop reads CASSYRTPNTEAFF. DNA for the CDR3: TGTGCCAGCAGTTACAGGACACCGAACACTGAAGCTTTCTTT.

The chain joins TRBV4-1 to TRBJ2-5; 10 bases align to TRBD1. Trimming cost V 5 bases and J 4 bases; bases outside gene matches: 7. CDR1 is MGHRA, CDR2 YSYEKL, per germline. The CDR3 runs to 15 residues. Here the CDR3 reads CASSFPRDRGETQYF. The CDR3, as DNA: TGCGCCAGCAGCTTTCCCCGGGACAGGGGAGAGACCCAGTACTTC.

This clone appeared a single time. This chain connects TRBV5-1 to TRBJ1-3; possible D gene TRBD1, 6 bases. This CDR3 contains 13 residues. Germline loops: CDR1 SGHRS, CDR2 YFSETQ. V lost 4 bases and J 9 bases, leaving 14 bases between the germline ends. The CDR3 DNA sequence: TGCGCCAGCAGCCCTGTGGGGGGGGCCACCATATATTTT. Its protein is CASSPVGGATIYF.

The chain joins TRBV30 to TRBJ1-1; D remains unclear. This CDR3 spans 12 amino acids. Per germline, CDR1 GTSNPN and CDR2 SVGIG (reference sequence). Deletions cut 3 bases from V and 2 bases from J, with 7 bases between. The CDR3: CAWRQFNTEAFF. In nucleotides, the CDR3 is TGTGCCTGGAGACAGTTCAACACTGAAGCTTTCTTT.

The V call is TRBV18, the J call TRBJ2-7; perhaps TRBD1 as D (5 bases). Trimming removed 5 bases from V and 0 bases from J, with 8 bases in between. Germline-derived CDR1 and CDR2 are KGHSH and LQKENI. The CDR3 contains 13 residues. Here the CDR3 DNA reads TGTGCCAGCTCAGGCGACAGCTCCTACGAGCAGTACTTC. Residues: CASSGDSSYEQYF.

The chain has TRBV7-2 and TRBJ1-2; D is possibly TRBD1 (6 bases). The CDR3 consists of 13 residues. V dropped 4 bases and J dropped 4 bases, with 10 bases sitting between them. The germline CDR1 and CDR2 sequences are SGHTA and FQGNSA. Written as DNA, the CDR3 is TGTGCCAGCAGCTCGGACAGCCTCTATGGCTACACCTTC. This sequence encodes CASSSDSLYGYTF.

V gene TRBV27 combines with J gene TRBJ2-1; D gene uncertain. Trimming pared 5 bases from V and 12 bases from J, leaving 11 bases between. The CDR3 totals 11 residues. Germline CDR1 is MNHEY and CDR2 is SMNVEV (reference sequence). CDR3 sequence: CASSNPARQFF. As DNA, the CDR3 is TGTGCCAGCAGTAACCCTGCTCGGCAGTTCTTC.

The V call is TRBV3-1 (or the pseudogene TRBV3-2), the J call TRBJ2-3, with TRBD1 matching 9 bases. Germline CDR1 and CDR2: LGHDT and YNNKEL (reference sequence). This CDR3 is built from 15 residues. Germline trimming cut 4 bases from V and 3 bases from J; bases unmatched to any gene: 5. CDR3 sequence: CASSLGQGVTDTQYF. In DNA form, the CDR3 reads TGTGCCAGCAGCCTGGGACAGGGAGTGACAGATACGCAGTATTTT.

The V and J genes are TRBV4-1 and TRBJ2-1; D gene ambiguous. There are 17 residues in the CDR3. Trimming cost V 1 base and J 1 base, with 14 bases left between them. The V gene's germline CDR1 is MGHRA and CDR2 YSYEKL. CDR3 sequence: CASSQVSTTRSYNEQFF. In nucleotides, the CDR3 is TGCGCCAGCAGCCAAGTCTCTACCACCAGATCCTACAATGAGCAGTTCTTC.

The chain has TRBV18 and TRBJ1-1; D is uncertain. The ends were cut back, 4 bases at V and 1 base at J, with 7 bases in the middle. Germline CDR1 reads KGHSH; CDR2 reads LQKENI. The CDR3 length is 13 residues. The CDR3 DNA reads TGTGCCAGCTCACAAAACAAGAACACTGAAGCTTTCTTT. Translated, it gives CASSQNKNTEAFF.

This chain's CDR3 is CASSDYGTGGYEKLFF. As DNA, the CDR3 is TGTGCCAGCAGCGACTACGGGACAGGGGGCTATGAAAAACTGTTTTTT. This chain connects TRBV7-8 to TRBJ1-4, with 12 bases matching TRBD1. From germline, CDR1 is SGHVS and CDR2 FQNEAQ. The length of the CDR3 is 16 residues. V lost 5 bases, J lost 6 bases, and 7 bases stayed unmatched.

V is TRBV3-1 (or the pseudogene TRBV3-2) and J is TRBJ1-6; 7 positions match TRBD1. After removal of 5 bases from V and 0 bases from J, the junction contained 4 bases not matched to a gene. This CDR3 comprises 16 residues. Per the germline V gene, CDR1 is LGHDT and CDR2 is YNNKEL (reference sequence). The CDR3 region is CASSTTGSSYNSPLHF. The DNA of the CDR3 is TGTGCCAGCAGCACGACAGGGTCCTCCTATAATTCACCCCTCCACTTT.

The sample holds a few counts of this clone. CDR3 in amino acids: CASSLGQDAQPQHF. In DNA form, the CDR3 reads TGTGCCAGTAGTTTGGGACAGGACGCTCAGCCCCAGCATTTT. This sequence joins TRBV19 and TRBJ1-5; 8 bases agree with TRBD1. The CDR3 contains 14 residues. Germline-derived CDR1 and CDR2 are LNHDA and SQIVND (reference sequence). V was clipped by 5 bases and J by 6 bases; unmatched bases: 6.

The chain recombines TRBV6-5 with TRBJ1-2; 10 positions match TRBD1. CDR1 is MNHEY, CDR2 SVGAGI, per germline. V lost 4 bases, J lost 5 bases, and 7 bases stayed unmatched. The CDR3 extends over 15 amino acids. The CDR3 nucleotides read TGTGCCAGCAGTTCCGGACAGGGGGTCCTTTATGGCTACACCTTC. As protein: CASSSGQGVLYGYTF.

DNA for the CDR3: TGTGCCAGCAGTTTAAGGGACAGGGCGACAGATACGCAGTATTTT. Amino acid sequence: CASSLRDRATDTQYF. The chain uses TRBV28 and TRBJ2-3; 9 bases match TRBD1. Unmatched junction bases numbered 3, after V lost 2 bases and J lost 3 bases. Germline V CDR1 and CDR2: MDHEN, SYDVKM. The length of the CDR3 is 15 residues.

This rearrangement joins TRBV6-6 to TRBJ1-5; the D gene is possibly TRBD1 (5 bases). V shed 5 bases and J shed 2 bases, with 16 bases lying between them. CDR3 length equals 16 residues. Germline V gene lookup returns CDR1 MNHNY and CDR2 SVGAGI (reference sequence). CDR3 region: CASSRSGLLGNQPQHF. CDR3 sequence (DNA): TGTGCCAGCAGTCGATCGGGACTCCTGGGCAATCAGCCCCAGCATTTT.

The chain combines TRBV5-4 with TRBJ2-2; tentatively, D is TRBD2 (6 bases). V lost 1 base, J lost 1 base, and 8 bases lay in between. CDR1 and CDR2 (germline): SGHNT, YYREEE (reference sequence). The CDR3 sequence is 15 residues long. In nucleotides, the CDR3 is TGTGCCAGCAGCTTGTCGGAGGGGAACACCGGGGAGCTGTTTTTT. It specifies CASSLSEGNTGELFF.

This chain links TRBV5-4 with TRBJ2-3; 8 nucleotides line up with TRBD2. Germline trimming cut 4 bases from V and 5 bases from J; bases unmatched to any gene: 9. CDR1 and CDR2 from the germline V gene are SGHNT and YYREEE (reference sequence). The CDR3 length is 15 residues. CDR3 coding DNA: TGTGCCAGCAGCCCGGCGGGGCGGGGGGAAGATACGCAGTATTTT. Translation: CASSPAGRGEDTQYF.

This chain connects TRBV6-2 or TRBV6-3 to TRBJ1-5; D is uncertain. V lost 4 bases, J lost 0 bases, and 10 bases lay in between. The CDR3 extends over 15 amino acids. CDR1 MNHEY and CDR2 SVGEGT come from the germline V gene. The CDR3: CASSSGDNSNQPQHF. The CDR3 DNA reads as TGTGCCAGCAGTTCAGGAGATAATAGCAATCAGCCCCAGCATTTT.

A note on this clone: One end of the junction is discordant with germline, which a read error may explain. The chain is built from TRBV5-1 and TRBJ2-5; either TRBD1 or TRBD2 may supply D (5 bases each). The CDR3 runs to 15 residues. In germline, CDR1 is SGHRS, CDR2 YFSETQ. The CDR3 sequence: CASSLVGRVQETRYF. In DNA, the CDR3 is TGCGCCAGCAGCTTGGTGGGACGGGTACAAGAGACCCGGTACTTC.